A single sample is the source of the 26 T cell receptor beta chains below, sequenced in a study of blood T cell repertoires in COVID-19. The repertoire was sequenced with immunoSEQ multiplex PCR; TCRdb's copy has only in-frame clones and lacks some. The sample yields approximately 450,000 clones, around 90% seen once. The sample comprised PBMCs or T cells enriched from blood (not recorded which). The receptors here all came from a woman aged 18 to 35 with acute COVID-19.

The V gene is TRBV6-2 or TRBV6-3, the J gene TRBJ1-5; 12 nucleotides align to TRBD1. The CDR3 consists of 18 residues. Looked up from germline, CDR1 is MNHEY and CDR2 is SVGEGT. J lost 6 bases, V lost 5 bases, and 14 bases had no gene match. CDR3 nucleotide sequence: TGTGCCAGCAGTGGGGGACAGGGGGCGCCGGCGTTGGGTCAGCCCCAGCATTTT. Its protein is CASSGGQGAPALGQPQHF.

This clone was seen a few times. This rearrangement joins TRBV10-1 to TRBJ1-5; D uncertain. The CDR3 covers 11 residues. Germline CDR1 reads WNHNN; CDR2 reads SYGVQD (reference sequence). V was cut by 10 bases and J by 5 bases, with 9 bases left in between. CDR3 residues: CAMGGYQPQHF. For the CDR3, the DNA is TGCGCCATGGGAGGGTATCAGCCCCAGCATTTT.

To note about this clone: Other nucleotide sequences from this sample produce the same CDR3. The CDR3 spells CASSYSRGGTEAFF. CDR3 coding DNA: TGTGCCAGCAGTTACTCTCGGGGGGGAACTGAAGCTTTCTTT. The V call is TRBV6-5, the J call TRBJ1-1; TRBD1 might be the D (5 bases). Between the trimmed V and J ends, which lost 0 bases and 5 bases, there was a span of 10 bases. The CDR3 is 14 amino acids. The germline CDR1 and CDR2 sequences are MNHEY and SVGAGI.

V is TRBV7-9 and J is TRBJ1-5; D ambiguous. Germline values: CDR1 SEHNR, CDR2 FQNEAQ (reference sequence). Trimming removed 4 bases at V and 1 base at J, with 14 bases between. The CDR3 contains 16 residues. CDR3 in amino acids: CASSSAGSRSNQPQHF. CDR3 DNA: TGTGCCAGCAGCTCCGCGGGGTCCAGAAGCAATCAGCCCCAGCATTTT.

The genes are TRBV4-3 and TRBJ1-4, with D unclear. The germline gives CDR1 LGHNA, CDR2 YSLEER. This CDR3 contains 14 residues. V lost 1 base to trimming and J lost 4 bases, with 7 bases between them. CDR3 in DNA: TGCGCCAGCAGCCAAGGTTACTATAATGAAAAACTGTTTTTT. It translates to CASSQGYYNEKLFF.

The chain has TRBV11-2 and TRBJ2-3, with TRBD2 matching 9 bases. CDR3 length: 16 residues. The trim removed 5 bases at V and 1 base at J, leaving 7 bases unmatched. From germline, CDR1 is SGHAT and CDR2 FQNNGV. The chain's CDR3 is CASSRRSGGGTDTQYF. CDR3 sequence (DNA): TGTGCCAGCAGCCGTCGTAGCGGGGGCGGCACAGATACGCAGTATTTT.

The V gene is TRBV9, the J gene TRBJ2-7; TRBD2 matches 8 bases. The CDR3 spans 14 residues. V lost 3 bases, J lost 2 bases, and 4 bases stayed unmatched. Per germline, CDR1 SGDLS and CDR2 YYNGEE. CDR3 DNA sequence: TGTGCCAGCAGCGAGACGGGAGGGACCTACGAGCAGTACTTC. Translated, it gives CASSETGGTYEQYF.

The chain links TRBV28 to TRBJ1-1, with TRBD1 matching over 8 bases. Germline V gene data show CDR1 as MDHEN and CDR2 as SYDVKM. The CDR3 runs to 16 residues. After removal of 3 bases from V and 3 bases from J, the junction contained 9 bases not matched to a gene. CDR3 bases: TGTGCCAGCAGTTTGTCTGGACAGGGATTGGACACTGAAGCTTTCTTT. Translating gives CASSLSGQGLDTEAFF.

The chain links TRBV7-9 to TRBJ1-6; D possibly corresponds to TRBD1 (5 bases). This CDR3 comprises 15 residues. Between the trimmed V and J ends, which lost 4 bases and 0 bases, there was a span of 7 bases. Germline CDR1 reads SEHNR; CDR2 reads FQNEAQ (reference sequence). The CDR3 DNA reads TGTGCCAGCAGCTCCCAGGGCTCCTATAATTCACCCCTCCACTTT. It yields the protein CASSSQGSYNSPLHF.

The V and J genes are TRBV3-1 (or the pseudogene TRBV3-2) and TRBJ2-3, with TRBD2 matching over 12 bases. Germline lookup yields CDR1 LGHDT and CDR2 YNNKEL (reference sequence). CDR3 length: 17 residues. The V gene end was trimmed by 0 bases and the J gene end by 6 bases; junction bases not matched to a gene: 7. The CDR3 here is CASSQELAGGRYDTQYF. The CDR3 nucleotides are TGTGCCAGCAGCCAAGAGCTAGCGGGGGGGCGGTATGATACGCAGTATTTT.

The genes are TRBV28 and TRBJ2-1; TRBD1 agrees at 8 bases. The CDR3 is made up of 16 amino acids. CDR1 is MDHEN, CDR2 SYDVKM, per germline. V was clipped by 5 bases and J by 2 bases; unmatched bases: 8. The CDR3 DNA sequence: TGTGCCAGCAGTACGTACAGGGGGTTACCCTACAATGAGCAGTTCTTC. Translated: CASSTYRGLPYNEQFF.

The rearrangement joins TRBV5-1 to TRBJ1-2, with 8 nucleotides matching TRBD1. Germline V CDR1 and CDR2: SGHRS, YFSETQ. Germline trimming cut 5 bases from V and 1 base from J; bases unmatched to any gene: 4. This CDR3 region has 14 residues. CDR3 in DNA: TGCGCCAGCAGAGAACAGGGGGGTAACTATGGCTACACCTTC. Its translation is CASREQGGNYGYTF.

The chain carries TRBV6-5 and TRBJ2-7, with a possible D match to TRBD1 (6 bases). The CDR3 covers 15 residues. Trimming stripped 6 bases from V and 0 bases from J, with 15 bases between. Germline CDR1 MNHEY, CDR2 SVGAGI. The CDR3, as DNA: TGTGCCAGCAGCAGGACAGTGATTAGCTCCTACGAGCAGTACTTC. It encodes CASSRTVISSYEQYF.

V gene TRBV6-5 combines with J gene TRBJ2-4; possible D gene TRBD2, 7 bases. Looked up from germline, CDR1 is MNHEY and CDR2 is SVGAGI. This CDR3 has 12 amino acids. Trimming shortened V by 10 bases and J by 9 bases, and 16 bases separated the two germline ends. The CDR3 reads CANKGGVSIQYF. In DNA, the CDR3 is TGTGCCAATAAAGGGGGGGTTAGCATTCAGTACTTC.

This chain uses TRBV10-2 with TRBJ2-2; 7 nucleotides match TRBD1. CDR3 length equals 17 residues. The ends lost 10 bases at V and 0 bases at J; junction bases unmatched: 14. Germline V gene sequence: CDR1 WSHSY, CDR2 SAAADI. The CDR3 nucleotides are TGCGCCATTTCTCTCAACAGGGGCCACGCGAACACCGGGGAGCTGTTTTTT. This encodes CAISLNRGHANTGELFF.

This clone has just one count. This chain connects TRBV28 to TRBJ2-7; D is possibly TRBD2 (5 bases). The V end was cut by 5 bases, the J end by 4 bases, with 15 bases between. Germline V gives CDR1 MDHEN, CDR2 SYDVKM. This CDR3 has 14 amino acids. CDR3 loop: CASSPRGTSYEQYF. CDR3 sequence (DNA): TGTGCCAGCAGTCCCCGGGGAACTTCATACGAGCAGTACTTC.

This chain uses TRBV9 with TRBJ2-7; D is unclear. Germline V lookup: CDR1 SGDLS, CDR2 YYNGEE. CDR3 length equals 15 residues. Trimming took off 1 base at V and 0 bases at J, with 11 bases between the two ends. The CDR3 region is CASSVSASSSYEQYF. The CDR3 DNA reads as TGTGCCAGCAGCGTAAGCGCTTCATCCTCCTACGAGCAGTACTTC.

The chain recombines TRBV5-1 with TRBJ1-1, with 7 bases identical to TRBD1. V was clipped by 4 bases and J by 3 bases; unmatched bases: 9. The CDR3 is 15 residues long. Germline-derived CDR1 and CDR2 are SGHRS and YFSETQ. The CDR3 DNA reads TGCGCCAGCAGCCACAGGGGCGGGAGGGACACTGAAGCTTTCTTT. Translation gives CASSHRGGRDTEAFF.

The chain recombines TRBV19 with TRBJ1-6; 9 bases align to TRBD1. The V gene end was trimmed by 9 bases and the J gene end by 10 bases; junction bases not matched to a gene: 7. Germline-derived CDR1 and CDR2 are LNHDA and SQIVND (reference sequence). The CDR3 sequence is 13 residues long. CDR3 residues: CASNGQGKSPLHF. The CDR3 nucleotides read TGTGCCAGCAACGGACAGGGGAAATCACCCCTCCACTTT.

The chain links TRBV6-5 to TRBJ1-5; D is perhaps TRBD1 (5 bases). Germline V CDR1 and CDR2: MNHEY, SVGAGI. With 6 bases removed from V and 7 bases from J, the gap between germline ends came to 13 bases. The CDR3 is 13 amino acids. DNA for the CDR3: TGTGCCAGCAGAGGCAGGGAGGGCCAGCCCCAGCATTTT. Its translation is CASRGREGQPQHF.

This rearrangement joins TRBV10-2 to TRBJ1-2; D remains unclear. This CDR3 has 15 amino acids. Germline V gives CDR1 WSHSY, CDR2 SAAADI. V was shortened by 0 bases and J by 0 bases, with 8 bases between the two germline ends. CDR3 sequence reads: CASSESEGANYGYTF. The CDR3 DNA is TGCGCCAGCAGTGAGTCAGAAGGAGCTAACTATGGCTACACCTTC.

The chain links TRBV6-1 to TRBJ2-2; no firm D call. Between the trimmed V and J ends, which lost 2 bases and 0 bases, there was a span of 7 bases. This CDR3 has 15 residues. Germline V gene lookup returns CDR1 MNHNS and CDR2 SASEGT. As DNA, the CDR3 is TGTGCCAGCAGTGAAAGGCTAGCGAACACCGGGGAGCTGTTTTTT. Protein product: CASSERLANTGELFF.

V and J are TRBV6-5 and TRBJ2-5; 10 bases are a match to TRBD1. Looked up from germline, CDR1 is MNHEY and CDR2 is SVGAGI. After removal of 5 bases from V and 4 bases from J, the junction contained 1 base not matched to a gene. The CDR3 spans 13 residues. CDR3 DNA sequence: TGTGCCAGCAGTAGGGACAGGGGAGAGACCCAGTACTTC. This translates into CASSRDRGETQYF.

The count of this clone is one. J is TRBJ1-1 and V is TRBV12-3 or TRBV12-4; D gene unclear. This CDR3 region has 13 residues. Trimming stripped 9 bases from V and 6 bases from J, with 17 bases between. DNA of the CDR3: TGTGCCAGTAAAGAAGGCCCTGGAGCTGAAGCTTTCTTT. Translated, it gives CASKEGPGAEAFF.

The rearrangement links TRBV29-1 to TRBJ2-5, with 9 bases lining up with TRBD1. The CDR3 runs 15 residues. Looked up from germline, CDR1 is SQVTM and CDR2 is ANQGSEA. Losses at the gene ends were 4 bases for V and 2 bases for J; bases not matched to a gene: 8. For the CDR3, the DNA is TGCAGCGTTGCGGGGACAGGGACCGCGCAAGAGACCCAGTACTTC. It is translated as CSVAGTGTAQETQYF.

The V and J genes are TRBV2 and TRBJ2-2; perhaps TRBD1 as D (5 bases). This CDR3 has 15 residues. CDR1 SNHLY and CDR2 FYNNEI come from the germline V gene. V shed 8 bases and J shed 5 bases, with 18 bases lying between them. The CDR3 bases are TGTGCCAGCGATGAAGGAGACAGCGATACCGGGGAGCTGTTTTTT. It codes for CASDEGDSDTGELFF.